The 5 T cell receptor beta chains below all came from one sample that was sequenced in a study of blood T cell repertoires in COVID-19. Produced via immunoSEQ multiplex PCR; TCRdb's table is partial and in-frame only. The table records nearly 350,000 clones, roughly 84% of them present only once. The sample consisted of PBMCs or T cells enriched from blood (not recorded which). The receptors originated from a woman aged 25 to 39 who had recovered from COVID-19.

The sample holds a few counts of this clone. For the CDR3, the DNA is TGTGCCAGCAGCTTCCTGCCTAGCGGGGGAGTCGGGGAGCTGTTTTTT. Translated: CASSFLPSGGVGELFF. The chain joins TRBV7-2 to TRBJ2-2; 10 positions match TRBD2. This CDR3 region has 16 residues. Germline trimming cut 3 bases from V and 7 bases from J; bases unmatched to any gene: 8. CDR1 is SGHTA, CDR2 FQGNSA, per germline.

CDR3 bases: TGTGCCACCGGGTCGGGGTCGAACACCGGGGAGCTGTTTTTT. As protein: CATGSGSNTGELFF. This chain connects TRBV6-5 to TRBJ2-2; possibly TRBD2 for D (5 bases). The ends were cut back, 10 bases at V and 0 bases at J, with 12 bases in the middle. This CDR3 spans 14 amino acids. Germline V gives CDR1 MNHEY, CDR2 SVGAGI.

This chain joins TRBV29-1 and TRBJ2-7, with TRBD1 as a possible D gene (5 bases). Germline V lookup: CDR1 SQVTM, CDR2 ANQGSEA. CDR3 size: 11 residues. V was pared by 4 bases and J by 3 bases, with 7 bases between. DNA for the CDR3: TGCAGCGTTGTGCAGGGCTACGAGCAGTACTTC. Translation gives CSVVQGYEQYF.

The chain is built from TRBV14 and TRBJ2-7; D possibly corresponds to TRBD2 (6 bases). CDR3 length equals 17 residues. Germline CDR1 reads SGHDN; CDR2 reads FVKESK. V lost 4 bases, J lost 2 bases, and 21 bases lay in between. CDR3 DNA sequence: TGTGCCAGCAGCCCCTCGGGGAGGCCTGGTATGACCTACGAGCAGTACTTC. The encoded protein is CASSPSGRPGMTYEQYF.

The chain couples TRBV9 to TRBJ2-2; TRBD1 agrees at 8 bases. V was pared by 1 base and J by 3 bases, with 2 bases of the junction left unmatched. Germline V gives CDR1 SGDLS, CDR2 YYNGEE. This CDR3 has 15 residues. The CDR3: CASSVQGADTGELFF. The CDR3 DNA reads TGTGCCAGCAGCGTACAGGGGGCGGACACCGGGGAGCTGTTTTTT.